The 28 T cell receptor beta chains presented below share a single source sample, sequenced in a study of blood T cells in healthy people across ages. PCR was performed a second time for roughly 7 to 12 cycles using a sample-barcoded 5' primer and a J-beta primer mix. TCRdb reanalysed the 5' RACE reads using MiXCR and keeps one entry per CDR3 protein. The sample records some 1.7 million distinct CDR3 sequences, roughly 30% being singletons. The sequenced sample consisted of blood. These receptors were obtained from a woman aged 25 to 45 in good health.

This chain links TRBV28 with TRBJ1-2; D not certain. Germline loops: CDR1 MDHEN, CDR2 SYDVKM. The CDR3 extends over 16 amino acids. Trimming removed 3 bases from V and 4 bases from J, with 18 bases in between. CDR3 residues: CASSFTPGEVIYGYTF. In DNA form, the CDR3 reads TGTGCCAGCAGTTTTACCCCCGGGGAAGTTATCTATGGCTACACCTTC.

This clonotype was seen repeatedly, ten times or more. The chain joins TRBV29-1 to TRBJ2-4; tentatively, D is TRBD1 or TRBD2 (6 bases each). Germline loops: CDR1 SQVTM, CDR2 ANQGSEA. Trimming took 3 bases from V and 8 from J, leaving 14 bases between them. The CDR3 totals 13 residues. In nucleotides, the CDR3 is TGCAGCGTTGACGCACTGGAGGGGGACATTCAGTACTTC. Translating it yields CSVDALEGDIQYF.

The V and J genes are TRBV5-5 and TRBJ2-7, with D possibly TRBD1 on 6 matching bases. Germline CDR1 SGHKS, CDR2 YYEKEE (reference sequence). This CDR3 spans 14 amino acids. With 1 base removed from V and 5 bases from J, the gap between germline ends came to 13 bases. The chain's CDR3 is CASSLTGPENEQYF. CDR3 nucleotides: TGTGCCAGCAGCTTGACAGGGCCTGAGAACGAGCAGTACTTC.

This clonotype was observed many times. This chain uses TRBV12-3 or TRBV12-4 with TRBJ1-6; D perhaps matches TRBD1 (6 bases). V lost 5 bases and J lost 7, with 12 bases in between. The CDR3 is 14 residues long. The CDR3 nucleotides are TGTGCCAGCAGTGACAGGCAGGCGAATTCACCCCTCCACTTT. Translating it yields CASSDRQANSPLHF.

This chain links TRBV20-1 with TRBJ2-1; weak D call: TRBD2 (6 bases). The germline V gene encodes CDR1 DFQATT and CDR2 SNEGSKA (reference sequence). The CDR3 covers 15 residues. Trimming removed 3 bases from V and 7 bases from J, with 19 bases in between. CDR3 residues: CSASPPGLLRNEQFF. In nucleotides, the CDR3 is TGCAGTGCTAGTCCCCCGGGACTGTTACGAAATGAGCAGTTCTTC.

This clonotype appeared a few times. CDR3 in DNA: TGTGCCAGCCTAGTACAGGGTAGCAATCAGCCCCAGCATTTT. Translated, it gives CASLVQGSNQPQHF. This chain connects TRBV6-1 to TRBJ1-5; possibly TRBD1 for D (6 bases). The V gene's germline CDR1 is MNHNS and CDR2 SASEGT. The CDR3 sequence is 14 residues long. V lost 8 bases and J lost 0, with 11 bases in between.

The chain links TRBV7-9 to TRBJ2-2; D gene uncertain. Germline CDR1 is SEHNR and CDR2 is FQNEAQ (reference sequence). The V and J ends lost 6 bases and 1 base respectively, with 6 bases between them. The CDR3 is made up of 13 amino acids. The CDR3 spells CASSSLNTGELFF. The CDR3 DNA reads as TGTGCCAGCAGTAGTCTGAACACCGGGGAGCTGTTTTTT.

The chain uses TRBV7-2 and TRBJ1-2; D not certain. V lost 4 bases, J lost 0 bases, and 21 bases lay in between. CDR1 is SGHTA, CDR2 FQGNSA, per germline. There are 18 residues in the CDR3. The CDR3 loop reads CASSSPSLGRAANYGYTF. The CDR3 region has the DNA TGTGCCAGCAGCTCACCTTCTCTTGGGAGGGCAGCTAACTATGGCTACACCTTC.

The chain combines TRBV4-1 with TRBJ2-7; 11 bases fit TRBD2. The CDR3 has 16 amino acids. Germline CDR1 reads MGHRA; CDR2 reads YSYEKL. V was clipped by 1 base and J by 1 base; unmatched bases: 3. In nucleotides, the CDR3 is TGCGCCAGCAGCCAAGGTAGCGGGGGGGTTTCCTACGAGCAGTACTTC. It translates to CASSQGSGGVSYEQYF.

J is TRBJ1-4 and V is TRBV13; TRBD1 is a possible D gene (5 bases). Germline V gives CDR1 PRHDT, CDR2 FYEKMQ (reference sequence). The CDR3 runs 15 residues. Trimming took 4 bases from V and 8 from J, leaving 17 bases between them. The CDR3 spells CASSSDRDLEEKLFF. The DNA of the CDR3 is TGTGCCAGCAGCTCCGACCGGGACCTTGAGGAAAAACTGTTTTTT.

This clonotype showed up just a few times. This chain connects TRBV27 to TRBJ1-1, with 7 bases lining up with TRBD1. CDR1 is MNHEY, CDR2 SMNVEV, per germline (reference sequence). V dropped 3 bases and J dropped 4; count of bases not matched to a gene: 8. This CDR3 has 15 amino acids. The CDR3 region is CASSFSTQGTTEAFF. CDR3 nucleotides: TGTGCCAGCAGTTTCTCGACACAGGGGACCACTGAAGCTTTCTTT.

CDR3 DNA sequence: TGTGCCAGCAGCTCGGCTCGGCGGGGGGTGTGGGAGCAGTTCTTC. Encoded protein: CASSSARRGVWEQFF. The chain has TRBV11-1 and TRBJ2-1; 8 positions match TRBD2. The CDR3 runs 15 residues. The germline V gene encodes CDR1 SGHAT and CDR2 FQDESV (reference sequence). Unmatched junction bases numbered 12, after V lost 4 bases and J lost 10 bases.

This clonotype has a handful of counts. The gene calls are TRBV20-1 and TRBJ2-1; D is unclear. Per the germline V gene, CDR1 is DFQATT and CDR2 is SNEGSKA (reference sequence). CDR3 length: 13 amino acids. The V end was cut by 1 base, the J end by 3 bases, with 7 bases between. In nucleotides, the CDR3 is TGCAGTGCTAGAGGCTACTACTACAATGAGCAGTTCTTC. Translating gives CSARGYYYNEQFF.

This clonotype was picked up many times. The CDR3 sequence: CSVEMGRRAYEQYF. The CDR3 nucleotides read TGCAGCGTCGAGATGGGGAGAAGGGCCTACGAGCAGTACTTC. The chain uses TRBV29-1 and TRBJ2-7, with D tentatively TRBD2 (5 bases). Germline V gene lookup returns CDR1 SQVTM and CDR2 ANQGSEA. Between the trimmed V and J ends, which lost 6 bases and 2 bases, there was a span of 17 bases. This CDR3 comprises 14 residues.

This clonotype was observed a few times. The chain joins TRBV5-1 to TRBJ2-7, with 12 bases fitting TRBD2. This CDR3 is 18 amino acids long. V lost 3 bases to trimming and J lost 0 bases; unmatched junction nucleotides: 10. CDR1 is SGHRS and CDR2 is YFSETQ in the germline V gene. The CDR3: CASSYPLAGGPASYEQYF. CDR3 bases: TGCGCCAGCAGCTATCCACTAGCGGGAGGACCCGCCTCCTACGAGCAGTACTTC.

This clonotype was counted a few times. A read error may account for a junction end that differs from germline. This chain links TRBV5-1 with TRBJ1-2; the D is unclear. Per germline, CDR1 SGHRS and CDR2 YFSETQ. The CDR3 extends over 16 amino acids. The CDR3, as DNA: TGCGCCGGCAGCTTGGCCCCGGATCGGGGTAGGGATGGCTACACCTTC. This sequence encodes CAGSLAPDRGRDGYTF.

J is TRBJ1-2 and V is TRBV29-1, with 7 bases fitting TRBD1. The trim removed 8 bases at V and 2 bases at J, leaving 5 bases unmatched. Germline CDR1 reads SQVTM; CDR2 reads ANQGSEA. CDR3 length: 12 amino acids. The chain's CDR3 is CSIPTGNYGYTF. The CDR3 bases are TGCAGCATACCGACAGGGAACTATGGCTACACCTTC.

This clonotype was counted at least ten times. The rearrangement links TRBV10-3 to TRBJ2-3; 8 positions agree with TRBD2. Germline V lookup: CDR1 ENHRY, CDR2 SYGVKD. J gave up 3 bases and V 3 bases, and 8 bases lay outside the gene matches. CDR3 size: 16 residues. For the CDR3, the DNA is TGTGCCATCAGTGAACTAGCGGCACATACGACAGATACGCAGTATTTT. It specifies CAISELAAHTTDTQYF.

This clonotype showed up just a few times. This CDR3 reads CASSPIGDRREAFF. The CDR3 DNA follows: TGTGCCAGCAGTCCTATAGGGGACCGCCGTGAAGCTTTCTTT. The chain employs TRBV2 and TRBJ1-1, with a tentative D call TRBD1 (5 bases). Germline V gene data show CDR1 as SNHLY and CDR2 as FYNNEI. The CDR3 has 14 residues. Between the trimmed V and J ends, which lost 5 bases and 7 bases, there was a span of 17 bases.

This clonotype was recorded at least ten times. The rearrangement uses TRBV5-1 and TRBJ1-1; 7 bases line up with TRBD1. The CDR3 has 16 amino acids. The V and J ends lost 4 bases and 2 bases, in that order; junction bases with no gene match: 11. The germline V gene encodes CDR1 SGHRS and CDR2 YFSETQ. CDR3 sequence (DNA): TGCGCCAGCAGCCCATGGTCAGGGGACAGCAACACTGAAGCTTTCTTT. It translates to CASSPWSGDSNTEAFF.

The chain employs TRBV20-1 and TRBJ2-7; D unclear. Germline V gene data show CDR1 as DFQATT and CDR2 as SNEGSKA (reference sequence). The CDR3 loop spans 13 amino acids. Trimming stripped 4 bases from V and 0 bases from J, with 10 bases between. CDR3 region: CSATTTNSYEQYF. In DNA, the CDR3 is TGCAGTGCTACTACTACTAACTCCTACGAGCAGTACTTC.

This chain's CDR3 is CASSLVSTGELFF. CDR3 nucleotides: TGTGCCAGCAGCTTAGTCAGCACCGGGGAGCTGTTTTTT. V and J are TRBV7-9 and TRBJ2-2; D not certain. V lost 1 base and J lost 4, with 4 bases in between. Germline CDR1 reads SEHNR; CDR2 reads FQNEAQ (reference sequence). The CDR3 totals 13 residues. Drawing the rest from reference TRBV7-9 and TRBJ2-2, the complete variable domain is DTGVSQNPRHKITKRGQNVTFRCDPISEHNRLYWYRQTLGQGPEFLTYFQNEAQLEKSRLLSDRFSAERPKGSFSTLEIQRTEQGDSAMYLCASSLVSTGELFFGEGSRLTVL.

This clonotype was seen only a few times. J is TRBJ1-4 and V is TRBV5-1; D ambiguous. V lost 5 bases and J lost 3, with 17 bases in between. The CDR3 consists of 16 residues. Germline V CDR1 and CDR2: SGHRS, YFSETQ. CDR3 sequence: CASRESGRIANEKLFF. CDR3 DNA: TGCGCCAGCAGGGAATCGGGGAGGATAGCTAATGAAAAACTGTTTTTT.

This clonotype was seen repeatedly, ten times or more. The genes are TRBV7-3 and TRBJ2-7; D unresolved. V was cut by 5 bases and J by 6 bases, with 14 bases left in between. CDR3 length: 13 amino acids. CDR1 SGHTA and CDR2 FQGTGA come from the germline V gene. CDR3 DNA: TGTGCCAGCAGCCAGGACGGATCCGGCGAGCAGTACTTC. It yields the protein CASSQDGSGEQYF.

Many counts were recorded for this clonotype. This chain connects TRBV20-1 to TRBJ2-7; 9 bases line up with TRBD1. This CDR3 is built from 15 residues. The germline V gene encodes CDR1 DFQATT and CDR2 SNEGSKA (reference sequence). The junction had 13 bases not matched to a gene; V was cut back by 5 bases and J by 5 bases. The DNA for the CDR3 is TGCAGTGCTCTCGCAAGGGGACAGGGTATGCACGAGCAGTACTTC. Its translation: CSALARGQGMHEQYF.

The table lists this clonotype with many counts. The V and J genes are TRBV11-2 and TRBJ2-1; D is perhaps TRBD1 (6 bases). Germline values: CDR1 SGHAT, CDR2 FQNNGV. Between the trimmed V and J ends, which lost 1 base and 4 bases, there was a span of 11 bases. The CDR3 spans 15 residues. The CDR3 sequence is CASSLAGALYNEQFF. The CDR3 bases are TGTGCCAGCAGCTTAGCAGGGGCCCTTTACAATGAGCAGTTCTTC.

The chain combines TRBV20-1 with TRBJ2-5, with 12 positions matching TRBD2. The CDR3 is made up of 15 amino acids. V lost 2 bases, J lost 2 bases, and 3 bases stayed unmatched. Germline assignment: CDR1 DFQATT and CDR2 SNEGSKA (reference sequence). The CDR3 spells CSARPLAGGQETQYF. The CDR3 nucleotides are TGCAGTGCTAGACCACTAGCGGGGGGTCAAGAGACCCAGTACTTC.

The chain recombines TRBV2 with TRBJ2-3; 8 nucleotides align to TRBD1. This CDR3 comprises 16 residues. Germline V gene sequence: CDR1 SNHLY, CDR2 FYNNEI. V gave up 6 bases and J gave up 2 bases; unmatched junction bases: 10. The CDR3 loop reads CASSGGRGHVTDTQYF. The CDR3 nucleotides are TGTGCCAGCAGCGGAGGCAGGGGGCACGTCACAGATACGCAGTATTTT.